These 22 T cell receptor beta chains were all obtained from the same sample, sequenced in a study of cytomegalovirus exposure and HLA in healthy donors. Amplification used 60 Vbeta primers and 13 Jbeta primers. The data were produced by immunoSEQ multiplex PCR, yet TCRdb's version contains in-frame clones alone and is incomplete. There are approximately 150,000 clones in the sample; more than 75% occur only once, and about 3.5% lies in the top ten. Material: PBMCs. These receptors came from a human donor in good health.

The rearrangement links TRBV6-5 to TRBJ1-3; possible D gene TRBD1, 5 bases. Germline-derived CDR1 and CDR2 are MNHEY and SVGAGI. The CDR3 covers 14 residues. V lost 8 bases and J 2 bases, leaving 13 bases between the germline ends. Written as DNA, the CDR3 is TGTGCCAGCCTAGGGACTGGCCCTGGAAACACCATATATTTT. Its translation is CASLGTGPGNTIYF.

This clone was counted a few times. The chain carries TRBV4-2 and TRBJ2-7; 8 nucleotides agree with TRBD2. V lost 4 bases, J lost 5 bases, and 4 bases stayed unmatched. Germline values: CDR1 LGHNA, CDR2 YNFKEQ. The CDR3 contains 13 residues. The CDR3 loop is CASSRRGGNEQYF. CDR3 nucleotides: TGTGCCAGCAGCCGCCGGGGGGGGAACGAGCAGTACTTC.

Turning to this clone: Germline and junction disagree at one end, which may indicate a read error. The V gene is TRBV5-4, the J gene TRBJ2-3, with a weak D call TRBD1 (5 bases). The germline CDR1 and CDR2 sequences are SGHNT and YYREEE (reference sequence). CDR3 length equals 15 residues. DNA for the CDR3: TGTGCCAGCAGCTTTAGGAAACAGATCACAGGTACGCAGTATTTT. This encodes CASSFRKQITGTQYF.

This clone has a single count. The J gene is TRBJ1-2, the V gene TRBV4-1; 8 bases match TRBD1. The germline CDR1 and CDR2 sequences are MGHRA and YSYEKL. The CDR3 extends over 14 amino acids. The trim removed 1 base at V and 7 bases at J, leaving 5 bases unmatched. The CDR3 spells CASSQVGQGIGYTF. Written as DNA, the CDR3 is TGCGCCAGCAGCCAAGTCGGACAGGGAATTGGCTACACCTTC.

The rearrangement uses TRBV5-4 and TRBJ1-2; 7 positions agree with TRBD1. Trimming removed 5 bases from V and 4 bases from J; junction bases left unmatched: 8. The germline CDR1 and CDR2 sequences are SGHNT and YYREEE (reference sequence). This CDR3 region has 14 residues. CDR3 loop: CASRPPGQFYGYTF. DNA for the CDR3: TGTGCCAGCAGACCTCCGGGACAGTTCTATGGCTACACCTTC.

This chain connects TRBV29-1 to TRBJ1-2; TRBD1 matches 7 bases. CDR1 is SQVTM and CDR2 is ANQGSEA in the germline V gene. Germline trimming cut 5 bases from V and 8 bases from J; bases unmatched to any gene: 14. The CDR3 length is 14 residues. The CDR3 protein is CSVLQGSDSGGYTF. The CDR3 DNA reads TGCAGCGTTTTACAGGGGAGTGATTCAGGGGGCTACACCTTC.

The chain combines TRBV7-6 with TRBJ2-1, with 7 bases aligning to TRBD2. There are 16 residues in the CDR3. V was clipped by 5 bases and J by 0 bases; unmatched bases: 7. CDR1 is SGHVS and CDR2 is FNYEAQ in the germline V gene. This chain's CDR3 is CASSPTGGSSYNEQFF. CDR3 nucleotide sequence: TGTGCCAGCAGCCCGACGGGGGGAAGCTCCTACAATGAGCAGTTCTTC.

In its sample, this clone was seen a few times. The rearrangement joins TRBV28 to TRBJ2-1; D ambiguous. Germline CDR1 reads MDHEN; CDR2 reads SYDVKM. This CDR3 comprises 15 residues. Trimming took off 2 bases at V and 6 bases at J, with 14 bases between the two ends. CDR3 nucleotides: TGTGCCAGCAGTTTAGCGGCTGAGACCCTCAATGAGCAGTTCTTC. Translation: CASSLAAETLNEQFF. The full variable domain, in which reference TRBV28 and TRBJ2-1 provide the parts outside the CDR3, is DVKVTQSSRYLVKRTGEKVFLECVQDMDHENMFWYRQDPGLGLRLIYFSYDVKMKEKGDIPEGYSVSREKKERFSLILESASTNQTSMYLCASSLAAETLNEQFFGPGTRLTVL.

This chain joins TRBV10-3 and TRBJ2-6; no reliable D call. The CDR3 covers 17 residues. The germline V gene has CDR1 ENHRY and CDR2 SYGVKD. V was clipped by 0 bases and J by 0 bases, with 9 bases between them. CDR3 amino acids: CAISESSGFSGANVLTF. The CDR3 nucleotides are TGTGCCATCAGTGAGTCCTCGGGTTTCTCTGGGGCCAACGTCCTGACTTTC.

The rearrangement uses TRBV30 and TRBJ2-5; 8 bases line up with TRBD1. The J segment lost 5 bases and the V segment lost 1 base, leaving 6 bases of the junction unmatched. The CDR3 is 14 residues long. Germline V CDR1 and CDR2: GTSNPN, SVGIG (reference sequence). CDR3 in DNA: TGTGCCTGGAGTGGGACAGGGACGGAGGAGACCCAGTACTTC. Amino acids: CAWSGTGTEETQYF.

The rearrangement uses TRBV7-9 and TRBJ1-1, with 7 bases identical to TRBD1. The CDR3 is 14 residues long. V was pared by 8 bases and J by 1 base, with 7 bases of the junction left unmatched. Germline V gene sequence: CDR1 SEHNR, CDR2 FQNEAQ (reference sequence). CDR3 residues: CASRRDRGNTEAFF. CDR3 nucleotide sequence: TGTGCCAGCCGCCGGGACAGAGGGAACACTGAAGCTTTCTTT. Full variable domain (remainder filled in from reference TRBV7-9 and TRBJ1-1): DTGVSQNPRHKITKRGQNVTFRCDPISEHNRLYWYRQTLGQGPEFLTYFQNEAQLEKSRLLSDRFSAERPKGSFSTLEIQRTEQGDSAMYLCASRRDRGNTEAFFGQGTRLTVV.

The chain recombines TRBV19 with TRBJ2-1; 9 bases fit TRBD1. Germline V lookup: CDR1 LNHDA, CDR2 SQIVND (reference sequence). J lost 9 bases, V lost 6 bases, and 6 bases had no gene match. This CDR3 comprises 13 residues. The CDR3 DNA reads TGTGCCAGTAGCCCACAGGGGGCGAGTGAGCAGTTCTTC. It codes for CASSPQGASEQFF.

The chain recombines TRBV28 with TRBJ1-5, with TRBD1 as a possible D gene (5 bases). V gave up 3 bases and J gave up 6 bases, with 24 bases separating them. CDR1 and CDR2 from the germline V gene are MDHEN and SYDVKM. The CDR3 is 18 amino acids. CDR3 sequence: CASSFRSWEGRVTQPQHF. As DNA, the CDR3 is TGTGCCAGCAGTTTTCGTTCCTGGGAGGGACGGGTCACTCAGCCCCAGCATTTT. Full variable domain (remainder filled in from reference TRBV28 and TRBJ1-5): DVKVTQSSRYLVKRTGEKVFLECVQDMDHENMFWYRQDPGLGLRLIYFSYDVKMKEKGDIPEGYSVSREKKERFSLILESASTNQTSMYLCASSFRSWEGRVTQPQHFGDGTRLSIL.

This sequence joins TRBV5-1 and TRBJ2-7; TRBD1 is a possible D gene (6 bases). This CDR3 spans 14 amino acids. From germline, CDR1 is SGHRS and CDR2 YFSETQ. The V end was cut by 2 bases, the J end by 0 bases, with 9 bases between. The CDR3 bases are TGCGCCAGCAGCTTCCGGGACACCTCCTACGAGCAGTACTTC. Translated, it gives CASSFRDTSYEQYF.

This clone was observed a handful of times. This chain links TRBV19 with TRBJ1-6, with a tentative D call TRBD1 (5 bases). CDR1 is LNHDA and CDR2 is SQIVND in the germline V gene (reference sequence). The CDR3 extends over 14 amino acids. Trimming took 5 bases from V and 10 from J, leaving 15 bases between them. The CDR3 protein is CASSLDRRISPLHF. The CDR3 DNA reads TGTGCCAGTAGTCTCGACAGACGGATCTCACCCCTCCACTTT.

This clone occurred a few times. An end of the junction differs from the germline gene, which may be a read error. The chain combines TRBV7-2 with TRBJ1-3, with D possibly TRBD1 on 5 matching bases. Per germline, CDR1 SGHTA and CDR2 FQGNSA. This CDR3 comprises 13 residues. As DNA, the CDR3 is TGTGCCAGCAGCTTCCGAGGGAGGGGACTACCTTCTTTT. Translating it yields CASSFRGRGLPSF.

This chain joins TRBV4-1 and TRBJ2-3, with TRBD2 identical over 7 bases. This CDR3 region has 15 residues. The germline CDR1 and CDR2 sequences are MGHRA and YSYEKL. The ends lost 8 bases at V and 0 bases at J; junction bases unmatched: 8. In nucleotides, the CDR3 is TGCGCCAGCCGCGGACTAGGAGGTAGCACAGATACGCAGTATTTT. Amino acid sequence: CASRGLGGSTDTQYF.

As concerns this clone: This specimen includes other DNA sequences encoding the same CDR3. V usage is TRBV5-1 and J usage is TRBJ2-1, with 10 bases lining up with TRBD2. The germline CDR1 and CDR2 sequences are SGHRS and YFSETQ. This CDR3 comprises 15 residues. The J segment lost 1 base and the V segment lost 3 bases, leaving 1 base of the junction unmatched. CDR3 in DNA: TGCGCCAGCAGCTCGACTAGCGGGTCCTACAATGAGCAGTTCTTC. Translating it yields CASSSTSGSYNEQFF.

This rearrangement joins TRBV11-1 to TRBJ2-5, with 11 nucleotides matching TRBD2. V lost 0 bases to trimming and J lost 0 bases; unmatched junction nucleotides: 6. The length of the CDR3 is 18 residues. The germline V gene has CDR1 SGHAT and CDR2 FQDESV (reference sequence). In DNA, the CDR3 is TGTGCCAGCAGCTTAGCGACTAGCGGGGAGCTGTACCAAGAGACCCAGTACTTC. Its protein product is CASSLATSGELYQETQYF.

J is TRBJ2-1 and V is TRBV19; a weak D match, TRBD1 (6 bases). This CDR3 region has 16 residues. The V end lost 5 bases, the J end lost 4 bases, and 18 bases lay between the germline ends. Per germline, CDR1 LNHDA and CDR2 SQIVND (reference sequence). In DNA, the CDR3 is TGTGCCAGTAGTTCCCCATACCGGGACAAGTACAATGAGCAGTTCTTC. Protein product: CASSSPYRDKYNEQFF.

CDR3 residues: CASSRGPDTQYF. In DNA, the CDR3 is TGTGCCAGCTCACGAGGGCCGGATACGCAGTATTTT. The chain recombines TRBV18 with TRBJ2-3; possible D gene TRBD2, 5 bases. Germline CDR1 and CDR2: KGHSH and LQKENI. Trimming removed 4 bases from V and 6 bases from J, with 8 bases in between. This CDR3 has 12 amino acids. The entire variable domain, with the rest obtained from reference TRBV18 and TRBJ2-3, is as follows: NAGVMQNPRHLVRRRGQEARLRCSPMKGHSHVYWYRQLPEEGLKFMVYLQKENIIDESGMPKERFSAEFPKEGPSILRIQQVVRGDSAAYFCASSRGPDTQYFGPGTRLTVL.

Only a few counts were recorded for this clone. The chain is built from TRBV6-5 and TRBJ2-1; 9 nucleotides line up with TRBD1. Trimming cost V 8 bases and J 4 bases; bases outside gene matches: 6. The germline V gene has CDR1 MNHEY and CDR2 SVGAGI. The CDR3 spans 14 residues. The CDR3, as DNA: TGTGCCAGCCAGGACAGGGGTTTATACAATGAGCAGTTCTTC. It specifies CASQDRGLYNEQFF.